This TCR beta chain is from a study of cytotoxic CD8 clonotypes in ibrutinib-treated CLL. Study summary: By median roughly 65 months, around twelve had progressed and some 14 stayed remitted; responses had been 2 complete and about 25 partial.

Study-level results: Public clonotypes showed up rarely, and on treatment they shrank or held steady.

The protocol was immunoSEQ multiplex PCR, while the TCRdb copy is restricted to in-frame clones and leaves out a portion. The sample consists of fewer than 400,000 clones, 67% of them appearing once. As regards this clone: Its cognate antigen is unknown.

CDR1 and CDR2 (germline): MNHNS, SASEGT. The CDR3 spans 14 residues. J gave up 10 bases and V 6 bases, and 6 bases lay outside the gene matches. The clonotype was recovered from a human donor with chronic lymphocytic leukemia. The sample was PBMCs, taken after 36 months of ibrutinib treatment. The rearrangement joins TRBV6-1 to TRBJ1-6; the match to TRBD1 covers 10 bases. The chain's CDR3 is CASRATGGGSPLHF. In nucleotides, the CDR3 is TGTGCCAGCAGAGCGACAGGGGGCGGATCACCCCTCCACTTT.